The present entry profiles one T cell receptor (beta chain) with its context. The germline V gene has CDR1 KGHSH and CDR2 LQKENI. The CDR3 sequence is 19 residues long. V lost 2 bases, J lost 7 bases, and 16 bases stayed unmatched. The treatment was: around 19 received Ad26.COV2.S at low or high dose, single or two shots; several received placebo; per-sample allocation not given. Collection of samples fell on day 63 after the first vaccine or placebo injection. This entry comes from a study of Ad26.COV2.S vaccination and SARS-CoV-2 variants. This table comes from immunoSEQ multiplex PCR, and its TCRdb copy is limited to in-frame clones, with some not included. The sample holds about 410,000 clones, 70% to 90% seen once.

The J gene is TRBJ2-1, the V gene TRBV18, with 11 bases aligning to TRBD2. The sequence was collected from a person aged 18-65 years who received the Ad26.COV2.S COVID-19 vaccine or a placebo. The specimen comprised peripheral blood, sampled in a trial of Ad26.COV2.S vaccine versus placebo. The CDR3 DNA reads TGTGCCAGCTCACCAACACGGTTTGAGACTAGCGGGGCAAGGAATGAGCAGTTCTTC. Protein: CASSPTRFETSGARNEQFF.